The next 29 T cell receptor beta chains were all read from a single sample in a study of beta chain features in type 1 diabetes. Study-wide results and limits: The study found moderately but significantly shorter TCRB CDR3s in all four CD4+ subsets of Type 1 diabetes patients.

Expressed TCRB transcripts were sequenced because the entire RNA isolate underwent reverse transcription. The data were produced by immunoSEQ multiplex PCR, yet TCRdb's version contains in-frame clones alone and is incomplete. The repertoire holds about 650,000 clones, with around 12% as singletons. Their cognate antigens are unknown. What was sequenced was naive CD4+ T cells from blood. These receptors were obtained from a man aged 25 to 40 with type 1 diabetes.

The sample holds a few counts of this clone. The chain combines TRBV29-1 with TRBJ2-1; TRBD1 agrees at 10 bases. Germline lookup yields CDR1 SQVTM and CDR2 ANQGSEA. The V and J ends lost 6 bases and 7 bases, in that order; junction bases with no gene match: 6. CDR3 length: 13 amino acids. The CDR3 spells CSVATGQGNEQFF. The CDR3 coding sequence is TGCAGCGTAGCAACGGGACAGGGGAATGAGCAGTTCTTC.

This chain connects TRBV23-1 to TRBJ2-5; no clear D gene. TRBV23-1 is filed as an ORF, its function uncertain. The V end was cut by 4 bases, the J end by 0 bases, with 9 bases between. The CDR3 totals 14 residues. CDR3: CASSPLEDQETQYF. The CDR3 DNA follows: TGCGCCAGCAGTCCGCTTGAGGACCAAGAGACCCAGTACTTC.

As regards this clone: Other DNA sequences within the sample encode an identical CDR3. CDR3 nucleotides: TGCGCCAGCAGCTTGGAAGGGGTCACTGAAGCTTTCTTT. Its translation: CASSLEGVTEAFF. This sequence joins TRBV5-1 and TRBJ1-1; the D gene is possibly TRBD1 (5 bases). The germline V gene has CDR1 SGHRS and CDR2 YFSETQ. Deletions cut 0 bases from V and 4 bases from J, with 7 bases between. The CDR3 sequence is 13 residues long.

The rearrangement links TRBV9 to TRBJ1-1, with 9 bases that match TRBD1. J was trimmed by 5 bases and V by 3 bases; bases with no gene match: 8. The CDR3 consists of 15 residues. Germline CDR1 and CDR2: SGDLS and YYNGEE. Here the CDR3 DNA reads TGTGCCAGCAGCGCGGGACAGGGACCGGGAACTGAAGCTTTCTTT. Protein: CASSAGQGPGTEAFF. The full variable domain, rest sourced from reference TRBV9 and TRBJ1-1, is DSGVTQTPKHLITATGQRVTLRCSPRSGDLSVYWYQQSLDQGLQFLIQYYNGEERAKGNILERFSAQQFPDLHSELNLSSLELGDSALYFCASSAGQGPGTEAFFGQGTRLTVV.

The chain uses TRBV4-2 and TRBJ2-3, with TRBD2 identical over 9 bases. The CDR3 is 14 residues long. Germline trimming cut 8 bases from V and 4 bases from J; bases unmatched to any gene: 7. Germline values: CDR1 LGHNA, CDR2 YNFKEQ. Written as DNA, the CDR3 is TGTGCCAGCCACGCGGGGGGGCAAGCAGATACGCAGTATTTT. Translation: CASHAGGQADTQYF.

This clone has only a few counts. The V and J genes are TRBV7-2 and TRBJ1-6, with a possible D match to TRBD1 (5 bases). The germline V and J ends were trimmed by 1 base and 8 bases, with 9 bases remaining between them. The CDR3 has 14 residues. The V gene's germline CDR1 is SGHTA and CDR2 FQGNSA. CDR3 nucleotides: TGTGCCAGCAGCTTAGGCAGGGTAGATTCACCCCTCCACTTT. The encoded protein is CASSLGRVDSPLHF.

V gene TRBV27 combines with J gene TRBJ1-2; D not resolved. Looked up from germline, CDR1 is MNHEY and CDR2 is SMNVEV (reference sequence). The CDR3 totals 13 residues. With 3 bases removed from V and 4 bases from J, the gap between germline ends came to 9 bases. CDR3 amino acids: CASSFQQSYGYTF. The CDR3 nucleotides are TGTGCCAGCAGTTTCCAACAGTCCTATGGCTACACCTTC.

This rearrangement joins TRBV5-1 to TRBJ2-1; a possible D gene is TRBD2 (6 bases). Trimming removed 7 bases from V and 9 bases from J, with 17 bases in between. Germline V lookup: CDR1 SGHRS, CDR2 YFSETQ. The CDR3 is 13 residues long. Written as DNA, the CDR3 is TGCGCCAGCGGGGGGTATAGGAAAACTGAGCAGTTCTTC. Protein product: CASGGYRKTEQFF. Variable domain in full (rest from reference TRBV5-1 and TRBJ2-1): KAGVTQTPRYLIKTRGQQVTLSCSPISGHRSVSWYQQTPGQGLQFLFEYFSETQRNKGNFPGRFSGRQFSNSRSEMNVSTLELGDSALYLCASGGYRKTEQFFGPGTRLTVL.

The chain recombines TRBV10-3 with TRBJ2-3; D is perhaps TRBD1 (5 bases). Germline loops: CDR1 ENHRY, CDR2 SYGVKD. With 5 bases removed from V and 4 bases from J, the gap between germline ends came to 13 bases. This CDR3 spans 14 amino acids. CDR3 loop: CAISYGQGADTQYF. CDR3 nucleotides: TGTGCCATCAGTTATGGACAAGGGGCAGATACGCAGTATTTT.

This clone has only a few counts. The genes are TRBV30 and TRBJ1-2; TRBD1 matches at 9 bases. Germline V gene data show CDR1 as GTSNPN and CDR2 as SVGIG (reference sequence). J lost 6 bases, V lost 0 bases, and 8 bases had no gene match. This CDR3 has 15 residues. CDR3 sequence: CAWSVGQGTEDGYTF. The CDR3 coding sequence is TGTGCCTGGAGTGTAGGACAGGGGACAGAGGATGGCTACACCTTC.

This clone was counted only a few times. The chain couples TRBV5-1 to TRBJ2-1, with D perhaps assigned TRBD1 or TRBD2 (5 bases each). Trimming removed 4 bases at V and 0 bases at J, with 23 bases between. The CDR3 loop spans 19 amino acids. CDR1 and CDR2 from the germline V gene are SGHRS and YFSETQ. The CDR3 reads CASSQGDRSFHFSYNEQFF. DNA for the CDR3: TGCGCCAGCAGCCAAGGGGACCGAAGCTTCCATTTCTCCTACAATGAGCAGTTCTTC. Together with reference TRBV5-1 and TRBJ2-1, the CDR3 gives the full variable domain: KAGVTQTPRYLIKTRGQQVTLSCSPISGHRSVSWYQQTPGQGLQFLFEYFSETQRNKGNFPGRFSGRQFSNSRSEMNVSTLELGDSALYLCASSQGDRSFHFSYNEQFFGPGTRLTVL.

This clone was detected a few times. The chain couples TRBV30 to TRBJ2-2; D is unclear. Trimming cost V 3 bases and J 1 base, with 9 bases left between them. Per the germline V gene, CDR1 is GTSNPN and CDR2 is SVGIG (reference sequence). The length of the CDR3 is 14 residues. CDR3 region: CAWRNGQNTGELFF. The CDR3 DNA reads as TGTGCCTGGAGAAACGGTCAGAACACCGGGGAGCTGTTTTTT.

This clone was seen a few times. The chain joins TRBV6-5 to TRBJ2-3; unclear D gene. The CDR3 is 12 amino acids. V lost 6 bases and J 4 bases, leaving 8 bases between the germline ends. Per germline, CDR1 MNHEY and CDR2 SVGAGI. CDR3 bases: TGTGCCAGCAGGGAGCTCCCAGATACGCAGTATTTT. Residues: CASRELPDTQYF.

This clone was counted a few times. DNA of the CDR3: TGTGCCAGCCGCAGGGGAAGAAACATTCAGTACTTC. This codes for CASRRGRNIQYF. This rearrangement joins TRBV28 to TRBJ2-4; weak D call: TRBD1 (6 bases). Germline V gives CDR1 MDHEN, CDR2 SYDVKM. The CDR3 spans 12 residues. V lost 8 bases to trimming and J lost 6 bases, with 11 bases between them.

V usage is TRBV4-1 and J usage is TRBJ1-2; no reliable D call. Trimming shortened V by 0 bases and J by 2 bases, and 7 bases separated the two germline ends. CDR3 length: 14 residues. CDR1 and CDR2 from the germline V gene are MGHRA and YSYEKL. The CDR3 here is CASSQDLLNYGYTF. CDR3 nucleotide sequence: TGCGCCAGCAGCCAAGATCTACTAAACTATGGCTACACCTTC.

There are a few counts of this clone. The chain carries TRBV30 and TRBJ1-5, with a weak D call TRBD1 (5 bases). The V and J ends lost 1 base and 4 bases respectively, with 14 bases between them. Germline-derived CDR1 and CDR2 are GTSNPN and SVGIG (reference sequence). CDR3 length: 15 amino acids. CDR3 sequence: CAWSGPGTENQPQHF. The CDR3 coding sequence is TGTGCCTGGAGTGGGCCCGGGACTGAAAATCAGCCCCAGCATTTT.

About this clone itself: Other DNA sequences within the sample encode an identical CDR3. V gene TRBV18 combines with J gene TRBJ1-1, with D unclear. CDR1 KGHSH and CDR2 LQKENI come from the germline V gene. V shed 3 bases and J shed 0 bases, with 8 bases lying between them. The CDR3 sequence is 14 residues long. The CDR3 sequence: CASSPGGMNTEAFF. In DNA, the CDR3 is TGTGCCAGCTCACCTGGCGGCATGAACACTGAAGCTTTCTTT. The variable domain in full, completed from reference TRBV18 and TRBJ1-1, reads NAGVMQNPRHLVRRRGQEARLRCSPMKGHSHVYWYRQLPEEGLKFMVYLQKENIIDESGMPKERFSAEFPKEGPSILRIQQVVRGDSAAYFCASSPGGMNTEAFFGQGTRLTVV.

The chain couples TRBV27 to TRBJ2-7; D unclear. The CDR3 totals 14 residues. Germline V gene sequence: CDR1 MNHEY, CDR2 SMNVEV (reference sequence). V lost 6 bases, J lost 7 bases, and 19 bases lay in between. CDR3 sequence reads: CASRDDKGSWEQYF. CDR3 in DNA: TGTGCCAGCAGAGATGACAAGGGATCGTGGGAGCAGTACTTC.

The chain couples TRBV7-2 to TRBJ1-2, with D possibly being TRBD1 (6 bases). The CDR3 is 17 amino acids. Between the trimmed V and J ends, which lost 5 bases and 4 bases, there was a span of 23 bases. CDR1 is SGHTA, CDR2 FQGNSA, per germline. CDR3 DNA sequence: TGTGCCAGCAGCGGACCGGACAGCTCGACTGGTTTCTATGGCTACACCTTC. It is translated as CASSGPDSSTGFYGYTF.

The V call is TRBV11-2, the J call TRBJ2-5; the D call may be TRBD1 or TRBD2 (5 bases each). This CDR3 contains 14 residues. V lost 5 bases and J lost 5, with 15 bases in between. Germline CDR1 is SGHAT and CDR2 is FQNNGV. In DNA form, the CDR3 reads TGTGCCAGCAGCGTAGGGACGGACGGGGAGACCCAGTACTTC. It translates to CASSVGTDGETQYF. Full variable domain (rest looked up from reference TRBV11-2 and TRBJ2-5): EAGVAQSPRYKIIEKRQSVAFWCNPISGHATLYWYQQILGQGPKLLIQFQNNGVVDDSQLPKDRFSAERLKGVDSTLKIQPAKLEDSAVYLCASSVGTDGETQYFGPGTRLLVL.

J is TRBJ2-7 and V is TRBV11-2; 9 bases map to TRBD1. CDR3 length: 15 residues. Germline assignment: CDR1 SGHAT and CDR2 FQNNGV. V lost 5 bases, J lost 9 bases, and 14 bases stayed unmatched. The CDR3, as DNA: TGTGCCAGCAGCGCGTCCGGGACAGGGATGGCTACGCAGTACTTC. Translating gives CASSASGTGMATQYF.

A remark on this clone: Different DNA sequences within this sample yield the same CDR3. V is TRBV13 and J is TRBJ1-2, with D perhaps matching TRBD1 (5 bases). The germline V and J ends were trimmed by 1 base and 8 bases, with 11 bases remaining between them. Germline CDR1 reads PRHDT; CDR2 reads FYEKMQ (reference sequence). The CDR3 is 13 amino acids. The CDR3 sequence is CASSLAGTGGYTF. CDR3 in DNA: TGTGCCAGCAGCTTAGCTGGGACCGGCGGCTACACCTTC.

This clone was detected only a few times. The chain links TRBV5-4 to TRBJ1-3; D is ambiguous. The CDR3 extends over 13 amino acids. Per the germline V gene, CDR1 is SGHNT and CDR2 is YYREEE (reference sequence). V was trimmed by 2 bases and J by 0 bases, leaving 3 bases between them. The chain's CDR3 is CASSFSSGNTIYF. As DNA, the CDR3 is TGTGCCAGCAGCTTTTCCTCTGGAAACACCATATATTTT.

This clone was observed a few times. The chain uses TRBV19 and TRBJ1-1, with D unclear. The germline V and J ends were trimmed by 2 bases and 6 bases, with 10 bases remaining between them. Germline values: CDR1 LNHDA, CDR2 SQIVND (reference sequence). This CDR3 comprises 13 residues. The DNA of the CDR3 is TGTGCCAGTAGTATAAGGAGCCTCGCTGAAGCTTTCTTT. This translates into CASSIRSLAEAFF.

The table lists this clone with a few counts. This chain connects TRBV7-2 to TRBJ1-6, with a possible D match to TRBD1 (6 bases). The CDR3 has 14 amino acids. Trimming removed 10 bases at V and 9 bases at J, with 19 bases between. Germline V CDR1 and CDR2: SGHTA, FQGNSA. CDR3 loop: CATGRQGKVSPLHF. The DNA for the CDR3 is TGTGCCACAGGGAGGCAGGGGAAAGTTTCACCCCTCCACTTT.

This clone has just a few counts. The chain combines TRBV5-4 with TRBJ2-1; TRBD2 matches at 13 bases. The CDR3 loop spans 19 amino acids. V was clipped by 4 bases and J by 0 bases; unmatched bases: 10. The V gene's germline CDR1 is SGHNT and CDR2 YYREEE (reference sequence). DNA for the CDR3: TGTGCCAGCAGCACACTAGCGGGGGGGCGGAGAAGCTCCTACAATGAGCAGTTCTTC. Translation gives CASSTLAGGRRSSYNEQFF.

This clone showed up just a few times. The junction departs from the called germline gene at one end, perhaps through a read error. This chain connects TRBV10-3 to TRBJ2-7; 7 bases are shared with TRBD1. Germline-derived CDR1 and CDR2 are ENHRY and SYGVKD. This CDR3 is 13 amino acids long. CDR3 DNA sequence: TGTGCCATCAGTGAGTCGTCTCGACAGGGCCTAGACTTC. Its protein is CAISESSRQGLDF.

The V call is TRBV29-1, the J call TRBJ1-1; D call uncertain. Between the trimmed V and J ends, which lost 8 bases and 1 base, there was a span of 14 bases. Germline values: CDR1 SQVTM, CDR2 ANQGSEA. This CDR3 is 13 amino acids long. CDR3 sequence: CSTLKGPNTEAFF. CDR3 coding DNA: TGCAGCACTCTGAAAGGGCCGAACACTGAAGCTTTCTTT.

A few counts support this clone. This rearrangement joins TRBV7-9 to TRBJ2-3; 13 bases are a match to TRBD2. Per the germline V gene, CDR1 is SEHNR and CDR2 is FQNEAQ (reference sequence). V trimming: 5 bases; J trimming: 2 bases; junction bases outside the gene matches: 10. CDR3 size: 18 residues. The CDR3 sequence is CASSLRLGLAGPTDTQYF. The CDR3 DNA sequence: TGTGCCAGCAGCCTTCGACTGGGACTAGCGGGACCCACAGATACGCAGTATTTT.